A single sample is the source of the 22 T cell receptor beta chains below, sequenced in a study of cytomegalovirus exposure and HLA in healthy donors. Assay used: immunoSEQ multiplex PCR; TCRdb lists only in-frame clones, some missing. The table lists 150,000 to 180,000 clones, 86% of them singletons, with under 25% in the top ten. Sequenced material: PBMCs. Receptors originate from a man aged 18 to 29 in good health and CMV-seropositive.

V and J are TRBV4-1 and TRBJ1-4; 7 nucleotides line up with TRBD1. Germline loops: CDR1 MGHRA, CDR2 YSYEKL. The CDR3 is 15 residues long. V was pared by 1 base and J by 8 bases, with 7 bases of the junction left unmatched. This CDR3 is CASSQGQGGREKLFF. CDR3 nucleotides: TGCGCCAGCAGCCAAGGACAGGGCGGTCGGGAAAAACTGTTTTTT.

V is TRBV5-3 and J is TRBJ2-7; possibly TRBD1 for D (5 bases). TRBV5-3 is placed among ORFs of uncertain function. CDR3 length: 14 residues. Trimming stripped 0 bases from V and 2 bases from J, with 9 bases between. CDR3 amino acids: CARSLGQPPYEQYF. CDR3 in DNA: TGTGCCAGAAGCTTGGGACAGCCTCCCTACGAGCAGTACTTC.

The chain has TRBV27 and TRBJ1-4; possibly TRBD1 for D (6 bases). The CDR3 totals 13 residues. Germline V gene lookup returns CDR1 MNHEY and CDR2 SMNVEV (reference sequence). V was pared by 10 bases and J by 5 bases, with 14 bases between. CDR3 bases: TGTGCCACAGGGGAGAGGGAAAATGAAAAACTGTTTTTT. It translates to CATGERENEKLFF.

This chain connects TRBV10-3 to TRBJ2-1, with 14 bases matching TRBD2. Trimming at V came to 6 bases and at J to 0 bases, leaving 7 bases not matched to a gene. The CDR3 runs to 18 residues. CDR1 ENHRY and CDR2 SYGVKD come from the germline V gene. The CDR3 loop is CAISRTSGGLSSYNEQFF. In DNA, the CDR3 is TGTGCCATCAGCCGGACTAGCGGGGGGCTCAGCTCCTACAATGAGCAGTTCTTC.

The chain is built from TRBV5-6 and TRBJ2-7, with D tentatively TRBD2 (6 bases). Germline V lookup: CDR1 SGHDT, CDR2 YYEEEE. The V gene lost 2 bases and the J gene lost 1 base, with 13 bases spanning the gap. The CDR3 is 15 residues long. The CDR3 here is CASSFRGKRSYEQYF. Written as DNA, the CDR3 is TGTGCCAGCAGCTTCCGGGGGAAAAGGTCCTACGAGCAGTACTTC.

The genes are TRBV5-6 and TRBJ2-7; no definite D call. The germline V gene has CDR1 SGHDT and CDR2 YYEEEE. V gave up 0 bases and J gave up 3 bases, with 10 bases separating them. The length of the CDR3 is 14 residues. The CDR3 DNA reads TGTGCCAGCAGCTTGGTTCAAGCCCACTACGAGCAGTACTTC. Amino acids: CASSLVQAHYEQYF. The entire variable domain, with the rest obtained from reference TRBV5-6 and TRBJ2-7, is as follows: DAGVTQSPTHLIKTRGQQVTLRCSPKSGHDTVSWYQQALGQGPQFIFQYYEEEERQRGNFPDRFSGHQFPNYSSELNVNALLLGDSALYLCASSLVQAHYEQYFGPGTRLTVT.

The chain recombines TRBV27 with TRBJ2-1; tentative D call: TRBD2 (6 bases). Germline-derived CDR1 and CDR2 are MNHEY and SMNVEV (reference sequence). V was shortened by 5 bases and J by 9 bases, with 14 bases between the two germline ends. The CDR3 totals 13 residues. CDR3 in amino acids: CASSTFGGSEQFF. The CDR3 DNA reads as TGTGCCAGCAGTACCTTTGGGGGGAGTGAGCAGTTCTTC.

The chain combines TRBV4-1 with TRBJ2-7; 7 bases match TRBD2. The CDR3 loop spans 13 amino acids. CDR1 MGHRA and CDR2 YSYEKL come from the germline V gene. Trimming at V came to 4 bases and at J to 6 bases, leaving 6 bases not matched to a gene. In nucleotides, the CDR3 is TGCGCCAGCAGCCCGCGCTCTAGCGGCGAGCAGTACTTC. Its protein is CASSPRSSGEQYF.

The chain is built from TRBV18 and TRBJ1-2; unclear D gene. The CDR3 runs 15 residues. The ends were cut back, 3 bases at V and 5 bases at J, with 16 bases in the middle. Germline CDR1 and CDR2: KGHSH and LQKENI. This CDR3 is CASSPGVRSEYGYTF. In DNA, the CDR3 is TGTGCCAGCTCACCCGGGGTCCGCAGCGAGTATGGCTACACCTTC.

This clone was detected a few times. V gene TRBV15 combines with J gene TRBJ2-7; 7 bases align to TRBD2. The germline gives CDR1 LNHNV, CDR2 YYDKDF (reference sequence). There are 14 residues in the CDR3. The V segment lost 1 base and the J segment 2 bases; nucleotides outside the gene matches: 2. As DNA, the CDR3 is TGTGCCACCAGCAGAGCGGGAGGACCCTACGAGCAGTACTTC. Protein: CATSRAGGPYEQYF.

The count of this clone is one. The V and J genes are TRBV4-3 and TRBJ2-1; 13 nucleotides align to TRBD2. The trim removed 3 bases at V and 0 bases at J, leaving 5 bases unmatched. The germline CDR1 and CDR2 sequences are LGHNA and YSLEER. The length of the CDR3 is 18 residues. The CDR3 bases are TGCGCCAGCAGCCAGACGACTAGCGGGGGGAGCTCCTACAATGAGCAGTTCTTC. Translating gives CASSQTTSGGSSYNEQFF.

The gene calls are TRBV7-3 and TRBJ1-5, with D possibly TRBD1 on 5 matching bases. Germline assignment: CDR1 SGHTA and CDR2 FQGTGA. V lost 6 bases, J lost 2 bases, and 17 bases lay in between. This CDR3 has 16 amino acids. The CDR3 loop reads CASRPSGGAGNQPQHF. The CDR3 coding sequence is TGTGCCAGCAGGCCGTCAGGAGGGGCGGGCAATCAGCCCCAGCATTTT.

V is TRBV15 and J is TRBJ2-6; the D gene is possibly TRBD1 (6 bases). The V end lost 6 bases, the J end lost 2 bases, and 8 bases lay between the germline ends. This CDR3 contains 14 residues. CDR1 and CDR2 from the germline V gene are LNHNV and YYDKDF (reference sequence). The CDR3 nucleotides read TGTGCCACCAGTAAGGGGGCTGGGGCCAACGTCCTGACTTTC. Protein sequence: CATSKGAGANVLTF.

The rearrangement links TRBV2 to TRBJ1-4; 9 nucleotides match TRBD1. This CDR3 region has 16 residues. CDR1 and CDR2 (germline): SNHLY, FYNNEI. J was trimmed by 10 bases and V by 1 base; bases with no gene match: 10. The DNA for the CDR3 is TGTGCCAGCAGTGAAGGAGGGGGGACAGGGAGGGGAAAACTGTTTTTT. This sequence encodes CASSEGGGTGRGKLFF. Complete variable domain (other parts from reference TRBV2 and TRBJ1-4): EPEVTQTPSHQVTQMGQEVILRCVPISNHLYFYWYRQILGQKVEFLVSFYNNEISEKSEIFDDQFSVERPDGSNFTLKIRSTKLEDSAMYFCASSEGGGTGRGKLFFGSGTQLSVL.

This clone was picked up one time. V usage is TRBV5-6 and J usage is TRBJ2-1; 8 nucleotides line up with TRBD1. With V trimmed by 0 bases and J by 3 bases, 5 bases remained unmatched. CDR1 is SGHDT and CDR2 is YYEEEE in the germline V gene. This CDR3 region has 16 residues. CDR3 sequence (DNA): TGTGCCAGCAGCTTGGTAAGGGGACAGGTCTACAATGAGCAGTTCTTC. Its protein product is CASSLVRGQVYNEQFF.

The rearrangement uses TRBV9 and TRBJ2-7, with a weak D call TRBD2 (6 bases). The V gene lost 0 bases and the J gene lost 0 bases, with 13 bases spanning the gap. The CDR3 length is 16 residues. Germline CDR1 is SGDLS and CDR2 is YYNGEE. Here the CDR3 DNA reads TGTGCCAGCAGCGTAGCTCCTAGCGAGAGCTCCTACGAGCAGTACTTC. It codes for CASSVAPSESSYEQYF.

CDR3 coding DNA: TGTGCCAGCAGTCCACAAATAACGGGGGCTAATGAAAAACTGTTTTTT. Amino acids: CASSPQITGANEKLFF. The chain links TRBV27 to TRBJ1-4, with D possibly being TRBD1 (5 bases). V lost 5 bases to trimming and J lost 3 bases, with 16 bases between them. The CDR3 is 16 amino acids. Germline-derived CDR1 and CDR2 are MNHEY and SMNVEV (reference sequence).

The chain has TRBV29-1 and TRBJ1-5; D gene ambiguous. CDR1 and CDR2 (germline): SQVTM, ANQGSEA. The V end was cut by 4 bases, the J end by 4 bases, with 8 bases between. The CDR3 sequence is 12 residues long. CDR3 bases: TGCAGCGTTGTAAAAATAAATCAGCCCCAGCATTTT. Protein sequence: CSVVKINQPQHF.

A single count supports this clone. The CDR3 spells CSAYSGSSDTF. Written as DNA, the CDR3 is TGCAGTGCTTACTCCGGGAGTTCCGACACCTTC. J is TRBJ1-2 and V is TRBV20-1, with no clear D. CDR1 and CDR2 from the germline V gene are DFQATT and SNEGSKA (reference sequence). V lost 5 bases and J lost 12, with 16 bases in between. This CDR3 is 11 amino acids long.

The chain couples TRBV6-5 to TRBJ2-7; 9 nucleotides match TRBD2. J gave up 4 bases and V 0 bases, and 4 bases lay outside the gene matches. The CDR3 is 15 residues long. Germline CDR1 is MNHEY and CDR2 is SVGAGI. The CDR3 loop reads CASSYSSGGTYEQYF. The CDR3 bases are TGTGCCAGCAGTTACTCGAGCGGGGGGACTTACGAGCAGTACTTC.

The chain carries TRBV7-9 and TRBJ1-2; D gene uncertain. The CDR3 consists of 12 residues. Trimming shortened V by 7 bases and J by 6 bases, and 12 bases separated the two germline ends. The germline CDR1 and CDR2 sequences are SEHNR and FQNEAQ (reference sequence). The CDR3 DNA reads TGTGCCAGCACCCAAAGGGAGGATGGCTACACCTTC. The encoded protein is CASTQREDGYTF.

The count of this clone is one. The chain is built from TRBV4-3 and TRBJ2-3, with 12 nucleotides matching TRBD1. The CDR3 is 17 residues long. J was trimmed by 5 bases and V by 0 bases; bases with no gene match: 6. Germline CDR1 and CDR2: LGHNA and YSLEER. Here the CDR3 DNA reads TGCGCCAGCAGCCAAGACTGGGGACAGGGGGCGGGAGATACGCAGTATTTT. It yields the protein CASSQDWGQGAGDTQYF.